This T cell receptor (beta chain) was obtained from a study of blood T cell repertoires in COVID-19. Trimming removed 5 bases from V and 2 bases from J, with 13 bases in between. Germline V gene sequence: CDR1 SGHTA, CDR2 FQGNSA. CDR3 length: 14 amino acids. TCRdb's copy holds only in-frame clones and misses some; the assay was immunoSEQ multiplex PCR. The data contain just under 60,000 clones, 70% to 90% of them seen just once; the ten biggest clones take up 7.4%. This clonotype was sampled from a human donor with active COVID-19. The donor label of this sample is uncertain. Sequences were obtained from peripheral blood. The chain is built from TRBV7-2 and TRBJ2-7; tentatively, D is TRBD2 (6 bases). The CDR3 protein is CASSRGLITYEQYF. The CDR3 nucleotides are TGTGCCAGCAGCCGGGGACTTATAACCTACGAGCAGTACTTC.